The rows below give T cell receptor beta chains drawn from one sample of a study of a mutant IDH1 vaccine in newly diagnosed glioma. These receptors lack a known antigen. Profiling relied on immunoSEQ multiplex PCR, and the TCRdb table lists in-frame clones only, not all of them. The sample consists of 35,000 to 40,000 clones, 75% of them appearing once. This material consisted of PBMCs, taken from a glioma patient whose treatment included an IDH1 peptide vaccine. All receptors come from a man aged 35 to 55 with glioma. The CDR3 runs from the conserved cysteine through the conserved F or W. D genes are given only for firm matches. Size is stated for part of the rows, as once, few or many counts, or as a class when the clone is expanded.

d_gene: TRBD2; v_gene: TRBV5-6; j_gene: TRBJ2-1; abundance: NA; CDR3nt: TGTGCCAGCAGCTTGAGGGGGGCCCTAGCGGGATATGAGTTCTTC; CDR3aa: CASSLRGALAGYEFF
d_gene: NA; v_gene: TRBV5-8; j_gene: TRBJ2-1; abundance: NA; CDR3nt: TGTGCCAGCATCCATCTTAGCTCCTACAATGAGCAGTTCTTC; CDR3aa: CASIHLSSYNEQFF
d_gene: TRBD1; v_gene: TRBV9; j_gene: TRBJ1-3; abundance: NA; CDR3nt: TGTGCCAGCAGCGTAGGGACAGGGCCCGCCACAGGGGGAAACACCATATATTTT; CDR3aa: CASSVGTGPATGGNTIYF
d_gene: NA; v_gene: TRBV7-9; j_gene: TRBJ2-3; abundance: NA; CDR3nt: TGTGCCAGCAGCTCAAGGAGCGAGAAATACACAGATACGCAGTATTTT; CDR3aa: CASSSRSEKYTDTQYF
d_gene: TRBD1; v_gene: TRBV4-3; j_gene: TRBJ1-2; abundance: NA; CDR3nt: TGCGCCAGCAGCCATCAACAGGGGGACTATGGCTACACCTTC; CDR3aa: CASSHQQGDYGYTF
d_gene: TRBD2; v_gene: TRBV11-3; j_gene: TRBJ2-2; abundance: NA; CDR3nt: TGTGCCAGCAGCTCAGTAGCGGGAGACGACACCGGGGAGCTGTTTTTT; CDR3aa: CASSSVAGDDTGELFF
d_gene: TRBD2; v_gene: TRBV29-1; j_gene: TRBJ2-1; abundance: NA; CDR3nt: TGCAGCGTTGATGGACTAGCGGGAAGCTCCTACAATGAGCAGTTCTTC; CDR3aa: CSVDGLAGSSYNEQFF
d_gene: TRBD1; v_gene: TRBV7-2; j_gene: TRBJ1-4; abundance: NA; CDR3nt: TGTGCCAGCAGCTTATCGCAGGGGGGTTCCGAAAAACTGTTTTTT; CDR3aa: CASSLSQGGSEKLFF
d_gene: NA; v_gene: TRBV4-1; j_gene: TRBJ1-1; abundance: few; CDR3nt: TGCGCCAGCAGCACAGAGATCTCCACTGAAGCTTTCTTT; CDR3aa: CASSTEISTEAFF
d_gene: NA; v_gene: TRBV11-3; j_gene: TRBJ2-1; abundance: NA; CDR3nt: TGTGCCAGCAGCTTATTCTATTTCCGCGGGTCGACCTACAATGAGCAGTTCTTC; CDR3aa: CASSLFYFRGSTYNEQFF
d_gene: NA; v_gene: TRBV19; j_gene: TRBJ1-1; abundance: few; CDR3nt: TGTGCCAGTAGGGGATCGTCCTCAGCTTTCTTT; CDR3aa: CASRGSSSAFF
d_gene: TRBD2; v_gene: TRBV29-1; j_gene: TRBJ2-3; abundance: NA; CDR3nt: TGCAGCGTCGCCGGGACTAGCGGGGCAGATACGCAGTATTTT; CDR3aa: CSVAGTSGADTQYF
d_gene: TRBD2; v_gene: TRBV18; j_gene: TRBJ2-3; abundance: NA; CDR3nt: TGTGCCAGCTCCGGCGGGAGGGCAGGAGATACGCAGTATTTT; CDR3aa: CASSGGRAGDTQYF
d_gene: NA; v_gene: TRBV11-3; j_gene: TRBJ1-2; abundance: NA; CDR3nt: TGTGCCAGCAGCACGACAGATCTCGGCTACACCTTC; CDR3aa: CASSTTDLGYTF
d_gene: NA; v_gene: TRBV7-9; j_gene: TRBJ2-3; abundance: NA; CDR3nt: TGTGCCAGCAGCCCGCTGGGGGAAGGGTATACGCAGTATTTT; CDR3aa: CASSPLGEGYTQYF
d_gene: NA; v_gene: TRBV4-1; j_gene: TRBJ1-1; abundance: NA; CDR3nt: TGCGCCAGCAGCCAAGAGAGGGTCGGACCGAACACTGAAGCTTTCTTT; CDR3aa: CASSQERVGPNTEAFF
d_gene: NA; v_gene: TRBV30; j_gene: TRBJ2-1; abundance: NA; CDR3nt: TGTGCCTGGGTCAGGGTTGGCAATGAGCAGTTCTTC; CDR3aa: CAWVRVGNEQFF
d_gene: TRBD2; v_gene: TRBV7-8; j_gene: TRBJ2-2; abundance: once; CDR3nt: TGTGCCAGCAGCTTAGTCCAGGGAGGGACCGGGGAGCTGTTTTTT; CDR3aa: CASSLVQGGTGELFF
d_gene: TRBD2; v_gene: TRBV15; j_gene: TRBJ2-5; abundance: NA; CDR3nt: TGTGCCACCAGCAGAGGGGATCGGGAGGGTCGGGAGACCCAGTACTTC; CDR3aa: CATSRGDREGRETQYF
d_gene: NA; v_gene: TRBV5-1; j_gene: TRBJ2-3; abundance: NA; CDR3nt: TGCGCCAGCAGCCCGGCTTGGAGGACAGATACGCAGTATTTT; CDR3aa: CASSPAWRTDTQYF
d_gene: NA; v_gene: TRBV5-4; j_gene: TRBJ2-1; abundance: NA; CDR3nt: TGTGCCAGCAGCTTGGTGGAGAACCCCTACAATGAGCAGTTCTTC; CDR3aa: CASSLVENPYNEQFF
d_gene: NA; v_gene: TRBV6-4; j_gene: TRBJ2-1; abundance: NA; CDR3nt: TGTGCCAGCGCCCCCTCCGGGGCCCATGAGCAGTTCTTC; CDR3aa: CASAPSGAHEQFF
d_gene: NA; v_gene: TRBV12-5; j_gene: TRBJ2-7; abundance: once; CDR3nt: TGTGCTAGTAGCTCAAGATCCTACGAGCAGTACTTC; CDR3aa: CASSSRSYEQYF
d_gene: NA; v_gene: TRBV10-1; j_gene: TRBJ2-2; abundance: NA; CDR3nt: TGCGCCAGCAGTGAGCGGCAGGGCAACACCGGGGAGCTGTTTTTT; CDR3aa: CASSERQGNTGELFF
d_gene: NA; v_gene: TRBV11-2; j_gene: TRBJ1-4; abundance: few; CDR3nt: TGTGCCAGCAGCCCCGGGACACCTTTGGGTGAAAAACTGTTTTTT; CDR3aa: CASSPGTPLGEKLFF
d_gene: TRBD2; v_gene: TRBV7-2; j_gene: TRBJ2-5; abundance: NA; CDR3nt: TGTGCCAGCAGCCCTCCCCCCGCTCTAGCGGGGCAAGAGACCCAGTACTTC; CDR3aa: CASSPPPALAGQETQYF